This T cell receptor beta chain appears in the sequencing data of a study of B cell selection in AIRE deficiency. Turning to this clone: Its antigen is not identified.

Study-level findings and limits: Only about 9.3% of approximately 3,700 shared Treg sequences were patient-specific; 31.6% healthy-specific.

V shed 4 bases, J shed 5 bases, and the junction held 4 bases outside the gene matches. The CDR3 runs to 14 residues. The germline gives CDR1 LNHDA, CDR2 SQIVND (reference sequence). Sequenced by immunoSEQ multiplex PCR; TCRdb stores in-frame clones only, minus some. The table has under 30,000 clones, 95% seen once. CD4+CD127+ cells were sorted as the conventional CD4 T cells. Unrelated healthy donors provided the controls. The chain uses TRBV19 and TRBJ1-1; 10 bases match TRBD1. The TCR originated in a human donor in good health. Sample: CD4+CD127+ conventional T cells sorted from PBMCs. CDR3 residues: CASSTQDRGTEAFF. CDR3 in DNA: TGTGCCAGTAGTACCCAGGACAGGGGGACTGAAGCTTTCTTT. Full variable domain (missing parts from reference TRBV19 and TRBJ1-1): DGGITQSPKYLFRKEGQNVTLSCEQNLNHDAMYWYRQDPGQGLRLIYYSQIVNDFQKGDIAEGYSVSREKKESFPLTVTSAQKNPTAFYLCASSTQDRGTEAFFGQGTRLTVV.